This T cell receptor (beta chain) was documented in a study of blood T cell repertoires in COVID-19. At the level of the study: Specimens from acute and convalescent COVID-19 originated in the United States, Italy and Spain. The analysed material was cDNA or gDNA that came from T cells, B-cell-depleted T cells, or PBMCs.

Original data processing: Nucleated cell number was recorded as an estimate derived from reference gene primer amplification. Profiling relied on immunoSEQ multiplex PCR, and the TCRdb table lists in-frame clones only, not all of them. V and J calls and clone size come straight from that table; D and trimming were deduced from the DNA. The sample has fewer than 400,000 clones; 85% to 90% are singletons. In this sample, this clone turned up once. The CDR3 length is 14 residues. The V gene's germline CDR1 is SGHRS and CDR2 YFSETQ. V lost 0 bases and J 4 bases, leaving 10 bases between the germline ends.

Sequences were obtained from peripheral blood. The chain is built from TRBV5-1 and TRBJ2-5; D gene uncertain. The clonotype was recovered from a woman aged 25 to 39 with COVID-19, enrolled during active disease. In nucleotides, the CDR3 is TGCGCCAGCAGCTTGGTACCTAGTTTAGAGACCCAGTACTTC. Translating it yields CASSLVPSLETQYF.